These 15 T cell receptor beta chains originate from one sample sequenced in a study of T cell responses to AZD1222 COVID-19 vaccine (dated by TCRdb to the early 2020s). Libraries were constructed by the immunoSEQ multiplex PCR assay. Held by TCRdb, this immuneACCESS table contains in-frame sequences only and omits some clones. Under half of the omission traces to an unresolved V gene where checked; the cause of the rest is unknown. In all, the sample holds under 130,000 clones, and about 88% of those were seen once. Together, the top ten hold 44% of the sample. This sample's time point label indicates: about 28 days (+/-7) after the second vaccine dose. The source material was peripheral blood, sampled 28 days after the second AZD1222 dose. These receptors all stem from an adult who received the AZD1222 COVID-19 vaccine.

The rearrangement uses TRBV11-3 and TRBJ1-5; 8 bases align to TRBD1. Germline CDR1 and CDR2: SGHNT and YENEEA. The CDR3 has 14 residues. Trimming at V came to 5 bases and at J to 7 bases, leaving 7 bases not matched to a gene. CDR3 bases: TGTGCCAGCAGCCTACAGGGGGTTGAGCAGCCCCAGCATTTT. It encodes CASSLQGVEQPQHF. Complete variable domain (other parts from reference TRBV11-3 and TRBJ1-5): EAGVVQSPRYKIIEKKQPVAFWCNPISGHNTLYWYLQNLGQGPELLIRYENEEAVDDSQLPKDRFSAERLKGVDSTLKIQPAELGDSAVYLCASSLQGVEQPQHFGDGTRLSIL.

The chain has TRBV30 and TRBJ2-2, with D possibly matching TRBD2 (5 bases). V was trimmed by 2 bases and J by 2 bases, leaving 12 bases between them. Germline V lookup: CDR1 GTSNPN, CDR2 SVGIG (reference sequence). CDR3 length: 15 residues. CDR3 sequence reads: CAWSYSAANTGELFF. CDR3 sequence (DNA): TGTGCCTGGAGTTATAGCGCGGCAAACACCGGGGAGCTGTTTTTT.

V and J are TRBV18 and TRBJ1-1; 11 nucleotides line up with TRBD1. Trimming took 3 bases from V and 7 from J; bases not matched to a gene: 7. Germline CDR1 reads KGHSH; CDR2 reads LQKENI. The CDR3 contains 15 residues. CDR3 sequence reads: CASSPPGDRGFEAFF. CDR3 DNA: TGTGCCAGCTCACCCCCGGGGGACAGGGGGTTTGAAGCTTTCTTT. The full variable domain, in which reference TRBV18 and TRBJ1-1 provide the parts outside the CDR3, is NAGVMQNPRHLVRRRGQEARLRCSPMKGHSHVYWYRQLPEEGLKFMVYLQKENIIDESGMPKERFSAEFPKEGPSILRIQQVVRGDSAAYFCASSPPGDRGFEAFFGQGTRLTVV.

This clone was found a few times. The J gene is TRBJ2-3, the V gene TRBV4-1; D is unresolved. The CDR3 has 13 amino acids. V was shortened by 2 bases and J by 9 bases, with 12 bases between the two germline ends. Germline V gene data show CDR1 as MGHRA and CDR2 as YSYEKL. Here the CDR3 DNA reads TGCGCCAGCAGCCAACTCCCCCTCCAAACGCAGTATTTT. This translates into CASSQLPLQTQYF.

This chain links TRBV6-6 with TRBJ2-7; the D is unclear. The CDR3 is 9 residues long. The germline V gene has CDR1 MNHNY and CDR2 SVGAGI (reference sequence). Trimming shortened V by 10 bases and J by 4 bases, and 5 bases separated the two germline ends. The CDR3: CATKYEQYF. CDR3 nucleotides: TGTGCCACCAAATACGAGCAGTACTTC.

J is TRBJ2-2 and V is TRBV9; 10 bases are a match to TRBD2. The junction had 9 bases not matched to a gene; V was cut back by 6 bases and J by 7 bases. Germline V gives CDR1 SGDLS, CDR2 YYNGEE. CDR3 length: 15 residues. The CDR3 spells CASTQAGGPDGELFF. As DNA, the CDR3 is TGTGCCAGCACCCAAGCGGGAGGGCCCGACGGGGAGCTGTTTTTT. Looking up the rest from reference TRBV9 and TRBJ2-2 gives the full variable domain: DSGVTQTPKHLITATGQRVTLRCSPRSGDLSVYWYQQSLDQGLQFLIQYYNGEERAKGNILERFSAQQFPDLHSELNLSSLELGDSALYFCASTQAGGPDGELFFGEGSRLTVL.

CDR3 sequence (DNA): TGTGCCATCTTCGACATCCTGAACACTGAAGCTTTCTTT. This sequence encodes CAIFDILNTEAFF. The gene calls are TRBV10-3 and TRBJ1-1; D unresolved. Trimming removed 8 bases at V and 0 bases at J, with 10 bases between. The V gene's germline CDR1 is ENHRY and CDR2 SYGVKD. This CDR3 spans 13 amino acids.

The V call is TRBV27, the J call TRBJ2-7, with a possible D match to TRBD2 (6 bases). This CDR3 is 15 amino acids long. CDR1 MNHEY and CDR2 SMNVEV come from the germline V gene (reference sequence). V was trimmed by 7 bases and J by 3 bases, leaving 19 bases between them. The CDR3 nucleotides read TGTGCCAGCAATGTTGCCGGGACTTCTCTCTACGAGCAGTACTTC. Translating gives CASNVAGTSLYEQYF.

Turning to this clone: At the DNA level, this CDR3 is encoded by other sequences in the same sample as well. The V gene is TRBV12-3 or TRBV12-4, the J gene TRBJ1-2; D uncertain. The CDR3 spans 13 residues. Between the trimmed V and J ends, which lost 1 base and 3 bases, there was a span of 6 bases. The CDR3 loop reads CASSLDRYYGYTF. The CDR3, as DNA: TGTGCCAGCAGTTTAGACAGATACTATGGCTACACCTTC.

The chain employs TRBV3-1 (or the pseudogene TRBV3-2) and TRBJ2-7, with 7 nucleotides matching TRBD1. This CDR3 contains 14 residues. The trim removed 3 bases at V and 0 bases at J, leaving 2 bases unmatched. Germline assignment: CDR1 LGHDT and CDR2 YNNKEL (reference sequence). The chain's CDR3 is CASSQGTVSYEQYF. CDR3 bases: TGTGCCAGCAGCCAGGGGACAGTCTCCTACGAGCAGTACTTC.

This rearrangement joins TRBV20-1 to TRBJ2-7, with unresolved D. Germline V lookup: CDR1 DFQATT, CDR2 SNEGSKA (reference sequence). The V and J ends lost 5 bases and 6 bases respectively, with 11 bases between them. This CDR3 spans 11 amino acids. The CDR3 coding sequence is TGCAGTGCTTTTTACCAGGTCGAGCAGTACTTC. Amino acids: CSAFYQVEQYF.

The chain has TRBV27 and TRBJ2-3; D gene uncertain. Germline lookup yields CDR1 MNHEY and CDR2 SMNVEV (reference sequence). This CDR3 is built from 14 residues. V was trimmed by 5 bases and J by 1 base, leaving 10 bases between them. The CDR3 DNA reads as TGTGCCAGCAGTCGGCTCCTCGGCACAGATACGCAGTATTTT. Its protein is CASSRLLGTDTQYF.

The CDR3 DNA is TGTGCCAGCAGCGCCAGCGGGAGGGCCTGGTACAATGAGCAGTTCTTC. Translated: CASSASGRAWYNEQFF. The rearrangement links TRBV9 to TRBJ2-1, with TRBD2 matching 10 bases. Trimming took 3 bases from V and 4 from J; bases not matched to a gene: 7. The CDR3 runs to 16 residues. Germline loops: CDR1 SGDLS, CDR2 YYNGEE.

V gene TRBV7-9 combines with J gene TRBJ2-4; D is undetermined. Between the trimmed V and J ends, which lost 4 bases and 8 bases, there was a span of 12 bases. The CDR3 totals 13 residues. Germline V gives CDR1 SEHNR, CDR2 FQNEAQ (reference sequence). CDR3 loop: CASSSGLEDIQYF. In nucleotides, the CDR3 is TGTGCCAGCAGCTCGGGCCTTGAGGACATTCAGTACTTC.

The chain's CDR3 is CASSWRDPYNEQFF. CDR3 DNA sequence: TGTGCCAGCAGTTGGCGGGACCCCTACAATGAGCAGTTCTTC. V gene TRBV6-2 or TRBV6-3 combines with J gene TRBJ2-1, with a tentative D call TRBD2 (6 bases). CDR1 and CDR2 (germline): MNHEY, SVGEGT. The CDR3 has 14 residues. V lost 4 bases and J 2 bases, leaving 9 bases between the germline ends.